A single T cell receptor beta chain is shown here with its context. In the original analysis: Scientists estimated how many nucleated cells there were by amplifying reference gene primers. TCRdb keeps only in-frame clones here, not all; method: immunoSEQ multiplex PCR. The D gene and trimming were derived from the DNA, and the V and J assignments and clone size from that table. The sample shows approximately 260,000 clones, more than 70% of them seen only once. The data were obtained in a study of blood T cell repertoires in COVID-19. Study information: Sources were T cells, B-cell-depleted T cells, or PBMCs; the material itself was cDNA or gDNA.

This CDR3 has 14 amino acids. Germline CDR1 reads SGDLS; CDR2 reads YYNGEE. With 9 bases removed from V and 8 bases from J, the gap between germline ends came to 20 bases. The clonotype comes from a woman aged 40 to 55 with acute COVID-19. Sequenced input: PBMCs or T cells enriched from blood (not recorded which). The rearrangement links TRBV9 to TRBJ1-4; tentatively, D is TRBD1 (6 bases). CDR3 sequence: CATLGGAEGEKLFF. CDR3 in DNA: TGTGCCACCCTTGGGGGGGCCGAGGGGGAAAAACTGTTTTTT.